These 19 T cell receptor beta chains were sequenced from one sample in a study of blood T cell repertoires in COVID-19. Here immunoSEQ multiplex PCR was the method, and the copy in TCRdb shows in-frame clones only, minus some. The sample has about 490,000 clones, roughly 88% seen once. Sequencing was performed on peripheral blood. The source of these receptors is a human donor in a cohort sampled during active COVID-19.

The rearrangement joins TRBV29-1 to TRBJ2-3, with 12 positions matching TRBD2. The V segment lost 1 base and the J segment 4 bases; nucleotides outside the gene matches: 12. CDR3 length: 18 amino acids. The V gene's germline CDR1 is SQVTM and CDR2 ANQGSEA. DNA of the CDR3: TGCAGCGTTGAAGCAACAGGAAGACTAGCGGGAGCCGCAGATACGCAGTATTTT. Protein: CSVEATGRLAGAADTQYF.

This chain uses TRBV10-1 with TRBJ2-3; D unresolved. CDR1 and CDR2 (germline): WNHNN, SYGVQD (reference sequence). This CDR3 has 13 residues. Trimming pared 5 bases from V and 2 bases from J, leaving 8 bases between. CDR3 DNA sequence: TGCGCCAGCAGTACAGTCGACACAGATACGCAGTATTTT. It specifies CASSTVDTDTQYF.

This clone appeared once. Other DNA sequences from this sample encode an identical CDR3 as well. This chain uses TRBV7-8 with TRBJ2-7; no definite D call. CDR1 is SGHVS, CDR2 FQNEAQ, per germline. Deletions cut 1 base from V and 4 bases from J, with 8 bases between. There are 13 residues in the CDR3. The CDR3 DNA is TGTGCCAGCAGCTTAGTCTCCCCTTACGAGCAGTACTTC. Translation gives CASSLVSPYEQYF.

This chain links TRBV19 with TRBJ2-1; D is uncertain. Trimming pared 7 bases from V and 0 bases from J, leaving 13 bases between. The CDR3 length is 15 residues. Germline CDR1 reads LNHDA; CDR2 reads SQIVND (reference sequence). CDR3 sequence reads: CASTGFLDSYNEQFF. The CDR3 DNA sequence: TGTGCCAGTACCGGGTTCCTGGACTCCTACAATGAGCAGTTCTTC.

The chain employs TRBV15 and TRBJ1-2; tentative D call: TRBD1 (6 bases). This CDR3 contains 11 residues. The germline V and J ends were trimmed by 6 bases and 7 bases, with 9 bases remaining between them. From germline, CDR1 is LNHNV and CDR2 YYDKDF (reference sequence). The CDR3 loop reads CATSGGRGYTF. CDR3 bases: TGTGCCACCAGTGGGGGCCGTGGCTACACCTTC.

The chain links TRBV6-2 or TRBV6-3 to TRBJ2-5; 7 bases map to TRBD1. The CDR3 sequence is 12 residues long. Germline CDR1 MNHEY, CDR2 SVGEGT. The ends lost 6 bases at V and 5 bases at J; junction bases unmatched: 3. Here the CDR3 reads CASSPRGETQYF. The CDR3 DNA reads as TGTGCCAGCAGCCCCAGGGGGGAGACCCAGTACTTC.

The rearrangement joins TRBV15 to TRBJ1-3; 7 nucleotides align to TRBD1. Germline CDR1 is LNHNV and CDR2 is YYDKDF (reference sequence). V was pared by 3 bases and J by 4 bases, with 6 bases of the junction left unmatched. The CDR3 is made up of 15 amino acids. The CDR3 protein is CATSRETGTGNTIYF. CDR3 bases: TGTGCCACCAGCAGGGAGACAGGGACAGGAAACACCATATATTTT.

This sequence joins TRBV19 and TRBJ2-1; TRBD2 matches 8 bases. Germline V CDR1 and CDR2: LNHDA, SQIVND (reference sequence). V shed 3 bases, J shed 2 bases, and the junction held 3 bases outside the gene matches. The CDR3 contains 15 residues. The CDR3 nucleotides read TGTGCCAGTAGTATTGGCGGGAGGACCTACAATGAGCAGTTCTTC. Its protein product is CASSIGGRTYNEQFF.

This clone was seen a handful of times. The chain combines TRBV3-1 (or the pseudogene TRBV3-2) with TRBJ2-5, with 8 bases aligning to TRBD2. Trimming cost V 6 bases and J 1 base; bases outside gene matches: 4. Germline lookup yields CDR1 LGHDT and CDR2 YNNKEL (reference sequence). There are 14 residues in the CDR3. The DNA for the CDR3 is TGTGCCAGCAGACACACTAGCGGCCAAGAGACCCAGTACTTC. Translated: CASRHTSGQETQYF.

CDR3 nucleotides: TGTGCCAGCAGTTCCAGCCTAGCGGGGGTAAATGAGCAGTTCTTC. Its protein product is CASSSSLAGVNEQFF. This sequence joins TRBV6-5 and TRBJ2-1, with 10 positions matching TRBD2. This CDR3 contains 15 residues. Germline V lookup: CDR1 MNHEY, CDR2 SVGAGI. J was trimmed by 7 bases and V by 4 bases; bases with no gene match: 7.

V and J are TRBV20-1 and TRBJ2-7; no clear D gene. Germline CDR1 and CDR2: DFQATT and SNEGSKA (reference sequence). The CDR3 length is 11 residues. V shed 5 bases and J shed 5 bases, with 10 bases lying between them. DNA of the CDR3: TGCAGTGCTGACCTCGGAGACGAGCAGTACTTC. It specifies CSADLGDEQYF.

The rearrangement uses TRBV5-1 and TRBJ1-6, with 10 bases that match TRBD1. The CDR3 is 15 amino acids. From germline, CDR1 is SGHRS and CDR2 YFSETQ. J was trimmed by 9 bases and V by 3 bases; bases with no gene match: 6. CDR3 in amino acids: CASSSRTGGFSPLHF. CDR3 nucleotides: TGCGCCAGCAGCTCCAGGACAGGGGGTTTTTCACCCCTCCACTTT.

This rearrangement joins TRBV19 to TRBJ1-2, with TRBD1 as a possible D gene (6 bases). Germline CDR1 is LNHDA and CDR2 is SQIVND (reference sequence). The V end was cut by 9 bases, the J end by 6 bases, with 17 bases between. The CDR3 has 13 residues. CDR3 region: CASHIQGSNGYTF. The CDR3 bases are TGTGCCAGCCATATACAGGGATCGAATGGCTACACCTTC.

The rearrangement links TRBV27 to TRBJ2-7, with 13 bases that match TRBD2. CDR3 size: 19 residues. V lost 5 bases and J lost 6; bases outside the gene matches: 19. In germline, CDR1 is MNHEY, CDR2 SMNVEV (reference sequence). Written as DNA, the CDR3 is TGTGCCAGCAGTCCGACACGGACTAGCGGGAGAATTCTTCGGCTCGAGCAGTACTTC. It encodes CASSPTRTSGRILRLEQYF.

The V call is TRBV5-5, the J call TRBJ1-1; weak D call: TRBD1 (5 bases). CDR3 length: 15 amino acids. V lost 0 bases and J 1 base, leaving 10 bases between the germline ends. CDR1 is SGHKS and CDR2 is YYEKEE in the germline V gene (reference sequence). In DNA form, the CDR3 reads TGTGCCAGCAGCTTGGGCTGGGGCCCGAACACTGAAGCTTTCTTT. As protein: CASSLGWGPNTEAFF.

The gene calls are TRBV11-2 and TRBJ1-3; unclear D gene. The CDR3 contains 15 residues. V lost 5 bases, J lost 0 bases, and 11 bases lay in between. Germline V gene sequence: CDR1 SGHAT, CDR2 FQNNGV. CDR3 in DNA: TGTGCCAGCAGCCCTGACATAACCTCTGGAAACACCATATATTTT. Translating it yields CASSPDITSGNTIYF.

The chain links TRBV20-1 to TRBJ1-1, with a tentative D call TRBD1 (6 bases). V was shortened by 3 bases and J by 4 bases, with 15 bases between the two germline ends. The length of the CDR3 is 14 residues. Germline lookup yields CDR1 DFQATT and CDR2 SNEGSKA (reference sequence). The CDR3 DNA follows: TGCAGTGCTAGTCAGGGGATTCCGCGCACTGAAGCTTTCTTT. Residues: CSASQGIPRTEAFF.

V usage is TRBV4-3 and J usage is TRBJ2-6; D is uncertain. Germline assignment: CDR1 LGHNA and CDR2 YSLEER. With 0 bases removed from V and 1 base from J, the gap between germline ends came to 10 bases. CDR3 size: 17 residues. The CDR3: CASSQDRELSGANVLTF. In nucleotides, the CDR3 is TGCGCCAGCAGCCAAGATCGAGAGCTTTCTGGGGCCAACGTCCTGACTTTC.

The chain joins TRBV18 to TRBJ2-5; 7 bases line up with TRBD1. CDR3 size: 14 residues. Germline V CDR1 and CDR2: KGHSH, LQKENI. V lost 5 bases, J lost 4 bases, and 7 bases stayed unmatched. The CDR3: CASSRQGWGETQYF. The CDR3 DNA reads as TGTGCCAGCTCAAGACAGGGTTGGGGAGAGACCCAGTACTTC.